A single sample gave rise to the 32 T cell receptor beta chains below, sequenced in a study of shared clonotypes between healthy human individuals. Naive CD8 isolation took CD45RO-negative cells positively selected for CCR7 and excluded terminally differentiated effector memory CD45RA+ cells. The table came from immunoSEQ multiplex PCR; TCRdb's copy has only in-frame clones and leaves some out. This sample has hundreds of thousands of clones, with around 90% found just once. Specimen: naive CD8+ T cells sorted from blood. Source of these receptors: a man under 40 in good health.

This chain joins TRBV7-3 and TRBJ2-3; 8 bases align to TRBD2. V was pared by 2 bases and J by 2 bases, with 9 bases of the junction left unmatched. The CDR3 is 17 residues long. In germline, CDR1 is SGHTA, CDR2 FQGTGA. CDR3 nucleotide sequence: TGTGCCAGCAGCTTACGTCGGGGTAGCGGGAACACAGATACGCAGTATTTT. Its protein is CASSLRRGSGNTDTQYF.

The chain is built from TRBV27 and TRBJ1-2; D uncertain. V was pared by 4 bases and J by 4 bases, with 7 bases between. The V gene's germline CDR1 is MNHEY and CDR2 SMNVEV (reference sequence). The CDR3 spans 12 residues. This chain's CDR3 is CASSSDLYGYTF. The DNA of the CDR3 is TGTGCCAGCAGTTCCGACCTCTATGGCTACACCTTC.

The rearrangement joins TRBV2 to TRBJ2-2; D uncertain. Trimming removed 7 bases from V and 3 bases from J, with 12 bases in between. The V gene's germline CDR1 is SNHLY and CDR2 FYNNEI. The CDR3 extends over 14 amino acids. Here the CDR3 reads CASNVVGYTGELFF. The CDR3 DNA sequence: TGTGCCAGCAACGTCGTTGGGTACACCGGGGAGCTGTTTTTT.

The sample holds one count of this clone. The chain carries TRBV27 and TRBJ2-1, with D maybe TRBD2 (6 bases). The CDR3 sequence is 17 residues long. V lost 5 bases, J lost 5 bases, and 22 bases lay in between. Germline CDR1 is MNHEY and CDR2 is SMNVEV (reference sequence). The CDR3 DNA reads TGTGCCAGCAGTCCATCCTGGGGGGAGTTTGACCACAATGAGCAGTTCTTC. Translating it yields CASSPSWGEFDHNEQFF.

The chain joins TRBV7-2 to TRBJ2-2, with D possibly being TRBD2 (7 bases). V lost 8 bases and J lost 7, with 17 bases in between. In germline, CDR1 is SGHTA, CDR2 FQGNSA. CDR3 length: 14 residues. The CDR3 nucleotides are TGTGCCAGCCCAATTGCGGGGGCGAGCGGGGAGCTGTTTTTT. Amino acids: CASPIAGASGELFF.

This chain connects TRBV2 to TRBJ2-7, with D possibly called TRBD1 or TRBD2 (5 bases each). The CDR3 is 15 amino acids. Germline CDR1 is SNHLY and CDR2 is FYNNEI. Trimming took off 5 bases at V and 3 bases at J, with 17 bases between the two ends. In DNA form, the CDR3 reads TGTGCCAGCAGTACAATGGGGGACGGTCGCTACGAGCAGTACTTC. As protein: CASSTMGDGRYEQYF.

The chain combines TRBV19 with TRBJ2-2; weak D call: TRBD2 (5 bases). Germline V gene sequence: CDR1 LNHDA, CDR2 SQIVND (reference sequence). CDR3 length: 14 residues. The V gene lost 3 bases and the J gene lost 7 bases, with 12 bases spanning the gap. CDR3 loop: CASSISGSNGELFF. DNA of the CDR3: TGTGCCAGTAGTATCTCGGGGTCCAACGGGGAGCTGTTTTTT.

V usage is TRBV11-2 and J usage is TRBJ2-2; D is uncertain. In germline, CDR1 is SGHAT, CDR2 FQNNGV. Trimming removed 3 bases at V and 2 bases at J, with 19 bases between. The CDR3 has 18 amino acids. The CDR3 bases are TGTGCCAGCAGCTTGAATAGCATTGGGTCGGATAACACCGGGGAGCTGTTTTTT. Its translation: CASSLNSIGSDNTGELFF. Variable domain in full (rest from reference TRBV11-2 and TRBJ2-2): EAGVAQSPRYKIIEKRQSVAFWCNPISGHATLYWYQQILGQGPKLLIQFQNNGVVDDSQLPKDRFSAERLKGVDSTLKIQPAKLEDSAVYLCASSLNSIGSDNTGELFFGEGSRLTVL.

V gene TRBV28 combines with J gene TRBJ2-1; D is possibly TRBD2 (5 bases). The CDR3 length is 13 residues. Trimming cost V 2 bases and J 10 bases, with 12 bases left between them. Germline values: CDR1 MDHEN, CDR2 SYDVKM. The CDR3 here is CASSLVLAREQFF. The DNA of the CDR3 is TGTGCCAGCAGTTTAGTGCTAGCCCGAGAGCAGTTCTTC.

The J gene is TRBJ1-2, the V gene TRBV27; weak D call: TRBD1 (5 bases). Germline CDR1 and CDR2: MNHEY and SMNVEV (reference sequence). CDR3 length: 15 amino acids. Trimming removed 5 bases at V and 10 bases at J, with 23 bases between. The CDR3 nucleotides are TGTGCCAGCAGTGCCTCGTGGGGACCCGCTTACGACTACACCTTC. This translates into CASSASWGPAYDYTF.

CDR3 region: CASSFPSSSTDTQYF. CDR3 coding DNA: TGTGCCAGCAGCTTTCCGAGTTCTAGCACAGATACGCAGTATTTT. The genes are TRBV5-4 and TRBJ2-3; D gene uncertain. V lost 2 bases and J 0 bases, leaving 10 bases between the germline ends. Germline V gene sequence: CDR1 SGHNT, CDR2 YYREEE (reference sequence). The CDR3 has 15 residues.

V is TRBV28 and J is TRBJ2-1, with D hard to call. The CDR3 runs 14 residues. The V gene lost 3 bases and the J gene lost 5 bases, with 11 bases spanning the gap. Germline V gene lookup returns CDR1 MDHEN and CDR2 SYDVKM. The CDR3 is CASSLPATHNEQFF. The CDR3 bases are TGTGCCAGCAGTTTGCCAGCAACCCACAATGAGCAGTTCTTC.

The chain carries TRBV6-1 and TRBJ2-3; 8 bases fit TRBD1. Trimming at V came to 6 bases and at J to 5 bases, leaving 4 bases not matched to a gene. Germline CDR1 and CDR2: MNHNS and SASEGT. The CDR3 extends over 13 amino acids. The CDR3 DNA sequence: TGTGCCAGCAGCAGGGGGCTGGGAGATACGCAGTATTTT. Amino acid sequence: CASSRGLGDTQYF.

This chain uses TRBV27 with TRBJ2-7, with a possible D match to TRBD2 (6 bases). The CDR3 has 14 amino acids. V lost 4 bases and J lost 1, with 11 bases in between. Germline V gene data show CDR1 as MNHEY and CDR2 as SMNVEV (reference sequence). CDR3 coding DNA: TGTGCCAGCAGTTCCGGAGGGATATCCTACGAGCAGTACTTC. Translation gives CASSSGGISYEQYF.

The CDR3 protein is CASSFGEGSYEQYF. The CDR3 nucleotides read TGTGCCAGCAGCTTTGGGGAAGGGTCCTACGAGCAGTACTTC. V usage is TRBV7-9 and J usage is TRBJ2-7; no reliable D call. The CDR3 is made up of 14 amino acids. CDR1 is SEHNR and CDR2 is FQNEAQ in the germline V gene (reference sequence). V was clipped by 3 bases and J by 1 base, with 10 bases between them.

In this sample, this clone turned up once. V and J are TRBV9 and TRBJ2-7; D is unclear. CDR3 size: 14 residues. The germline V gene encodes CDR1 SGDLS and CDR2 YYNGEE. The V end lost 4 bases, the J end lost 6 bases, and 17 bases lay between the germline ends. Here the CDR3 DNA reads TGTGCCAGCAGCCCGTGGACCCGGCCATCCGAGCAGTACTTC. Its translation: CASSPWTRPSEQYF.

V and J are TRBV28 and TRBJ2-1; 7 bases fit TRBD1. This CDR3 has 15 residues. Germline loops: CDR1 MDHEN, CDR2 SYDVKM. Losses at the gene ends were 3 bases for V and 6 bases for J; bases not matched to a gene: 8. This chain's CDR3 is CASSFLGDSPNEQFF. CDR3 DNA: TGTGCCAGCAGTTTCCTAGGGGACAGCCCCAATGAGCAGTTCTTC.

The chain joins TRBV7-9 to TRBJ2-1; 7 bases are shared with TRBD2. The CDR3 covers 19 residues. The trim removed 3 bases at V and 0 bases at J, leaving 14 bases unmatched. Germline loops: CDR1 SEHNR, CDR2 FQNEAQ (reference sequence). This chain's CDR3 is CASSFPSAGDPTSYNEQFF. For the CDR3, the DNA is TGTGCCAGCAGCTTCCCTAGCGCGGGAGACCCAACCTCCTACAATGAGCAGTTCTTC.

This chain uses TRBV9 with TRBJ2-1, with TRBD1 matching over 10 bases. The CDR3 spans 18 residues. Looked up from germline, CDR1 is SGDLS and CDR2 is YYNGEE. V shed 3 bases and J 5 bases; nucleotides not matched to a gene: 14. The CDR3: CASSASPKGQGSDNEQFF. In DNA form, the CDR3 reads TGTGCCAGCAGCGCCTCCCCAAAGGGACAGGGGTCGGACAATGAGCAGTTCTTC.

CDR3 sequence: CASIRRALRSSYEQYF. As DNA, the CDR3 is TGTGCCAGCATCCGCCGGGCTCTCCGGAGCTCCTACGAGCAGTACTTC. The chain couples TRBV6-4 to TRBJ2-7; D not resolved. Trimming took off 7 bases at V and 0 bases at J, with 19 bases between the two ends. Germline CDR1 MRHNA, CDR2 SNTAGT. The CDR3 covers 16 residues.

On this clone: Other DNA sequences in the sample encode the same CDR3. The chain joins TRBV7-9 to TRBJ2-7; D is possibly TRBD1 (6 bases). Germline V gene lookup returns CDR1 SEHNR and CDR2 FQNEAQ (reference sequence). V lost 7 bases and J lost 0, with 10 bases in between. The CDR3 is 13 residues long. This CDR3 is CASTPDSSYEQYF. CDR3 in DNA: TGTGCCAGCACTCCGGACAGCTCCTACGAGCAGTACTTC.

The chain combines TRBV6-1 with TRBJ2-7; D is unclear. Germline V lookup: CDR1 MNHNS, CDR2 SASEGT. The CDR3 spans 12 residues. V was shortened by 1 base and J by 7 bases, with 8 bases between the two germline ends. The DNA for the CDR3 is TGTGCCAGCAGTGAAGAGGATCAGGAGCAGTACTTC. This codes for CASSEEDQEQYF.

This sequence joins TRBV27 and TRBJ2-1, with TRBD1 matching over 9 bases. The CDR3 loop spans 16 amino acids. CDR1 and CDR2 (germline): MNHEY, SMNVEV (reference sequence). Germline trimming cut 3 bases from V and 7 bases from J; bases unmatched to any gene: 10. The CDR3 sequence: CASSFTGTGTRNEQFF. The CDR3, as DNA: TGTGCCAGCAGTTTTACCGGGACAGGGACTCGGAATGAGCAGTTCTTC.

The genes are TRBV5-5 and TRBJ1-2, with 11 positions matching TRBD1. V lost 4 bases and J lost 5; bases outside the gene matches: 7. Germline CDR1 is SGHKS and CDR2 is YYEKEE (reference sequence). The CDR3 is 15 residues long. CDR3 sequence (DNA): TGTGCCAGCAGCGAAGAGGGACAGGGGGTTTATGGCTACACCTTC. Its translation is CASSEEGQGVYGYTF. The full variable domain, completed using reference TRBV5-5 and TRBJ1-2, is DAGVTQSPTHLIKTRGQQVTLRCSPISGHKSVSWYQQVLGQGPQFIFQYYEKEERGRGNFPDRFSARQFPNYSSELNVNALLLGDSALYLCASSEEGQGVYGYTFGSGTRLTVV.

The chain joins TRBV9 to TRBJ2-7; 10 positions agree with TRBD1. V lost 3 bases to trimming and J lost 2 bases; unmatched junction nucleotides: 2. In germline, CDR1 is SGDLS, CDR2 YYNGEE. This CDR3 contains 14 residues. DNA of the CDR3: TGTGCCAGCAGCGAGGGGACAGGGGCCTACGAGCAGTACTTC. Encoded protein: CASSEGTGAYEQYF. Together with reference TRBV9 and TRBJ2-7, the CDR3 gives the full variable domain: DSGVTQTPKHLITATGQRVTLRCSPRSGDLSVYWYQQSLDQGLQFLIQYYNGEERAKGNILERFSAQQFPDLHSELNLSSLELGDSALYFCASSEGTGAYEQYFGPGTRLTVT.

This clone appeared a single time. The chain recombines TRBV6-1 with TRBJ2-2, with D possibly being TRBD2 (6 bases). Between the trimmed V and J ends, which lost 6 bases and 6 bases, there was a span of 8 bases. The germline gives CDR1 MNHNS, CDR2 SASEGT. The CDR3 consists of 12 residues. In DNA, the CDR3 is TGTGCCAGCAGGCCGGGGGCCGGGGAGCTGTTTTTT. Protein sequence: CASRPGAGELFF.

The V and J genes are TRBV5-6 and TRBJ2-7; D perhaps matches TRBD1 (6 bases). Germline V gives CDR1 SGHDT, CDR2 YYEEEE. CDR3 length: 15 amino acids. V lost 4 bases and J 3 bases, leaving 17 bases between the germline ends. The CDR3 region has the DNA TGTGCCAGCAGCGGGACACGAGGTAGGGTCTACGAGCAGTACTTC. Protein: CASSGTRGRVYEQYF. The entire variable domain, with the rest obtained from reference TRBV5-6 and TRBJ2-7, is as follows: DAGVTQSPTHLIKTRGQQVTLRCSPKSGHDTVSWYQQALGQGPQFIFQYYEEEERQRGNFPDRFSGHQFPNYSSELNVNALLLGDSALYLCASSGTRGRVYEQYFGPGTRLTVT.

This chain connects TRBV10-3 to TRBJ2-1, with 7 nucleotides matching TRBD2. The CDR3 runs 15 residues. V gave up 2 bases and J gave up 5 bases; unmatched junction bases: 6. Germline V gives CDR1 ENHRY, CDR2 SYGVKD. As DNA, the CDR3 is TGTGCCATCAGTGAGCCCCTACGGGGGGACAATGAGCAGTTCTTC. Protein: CAISEPLRGDNEQFF.

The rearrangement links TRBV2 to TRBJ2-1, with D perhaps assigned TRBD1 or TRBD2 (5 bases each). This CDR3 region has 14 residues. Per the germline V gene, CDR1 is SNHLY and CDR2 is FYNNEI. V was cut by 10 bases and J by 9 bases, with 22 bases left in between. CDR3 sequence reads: CAILAGMIGAEQFF. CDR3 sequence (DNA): TGTGCCATTTTGGCGGGTATGATCGGGGCTGAGCAGTTCTTC.

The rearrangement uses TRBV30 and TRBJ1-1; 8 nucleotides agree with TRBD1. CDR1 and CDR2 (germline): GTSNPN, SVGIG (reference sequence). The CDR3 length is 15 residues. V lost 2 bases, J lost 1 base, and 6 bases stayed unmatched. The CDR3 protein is CAWSIADRENTEAFF. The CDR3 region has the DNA TGTGCCTGGAGTATTGCGGACAGGGAGAACACTGAAGCTTTCTTT.

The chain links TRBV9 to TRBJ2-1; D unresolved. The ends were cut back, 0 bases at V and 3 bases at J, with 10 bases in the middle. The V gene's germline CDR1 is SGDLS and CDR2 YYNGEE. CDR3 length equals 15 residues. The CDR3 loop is CASSVASEDYNEQFF. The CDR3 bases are TGTGCCAGCAGCGTAGCCAGCGAAGACTACAATGAGCAGTTCTTC.

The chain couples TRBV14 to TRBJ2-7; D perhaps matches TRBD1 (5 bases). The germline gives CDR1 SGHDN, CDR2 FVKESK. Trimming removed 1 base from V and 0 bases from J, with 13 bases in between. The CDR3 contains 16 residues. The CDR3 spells CASSQVGRTSSYEQYF. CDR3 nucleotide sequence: TGTGCCAGCAGCCAAGTCGGGCGGACAAGCTCCTACGAGCAGTACTTC. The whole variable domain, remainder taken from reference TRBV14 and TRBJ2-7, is EAGVTQFPSHSVIEKGQTVTLRCDPISGHDNLYWYRRVMGKEIKFLLHFVKESKQDESGMPNNRFLAERTGGTYSTLKVQPAELEDSGVYFCASSQVGRTSSYEQYFGPGTRLTVT.